This T cell receptor (beta chain) is drawn from a study of OX40 agonist ivuxolimab in advanced cancers. Findings of the study overall: Clonal expansion was among the lowest in partial responders at 0.1-3.0 mg/kg, especially CD8+.

Measured with immunoSEQ multiplex PCR; TCRdb has only the in-frame clones, and not every one. This sample has around 69,000 clones; 84% occur once, and the top ten carry around 1.5%. About this clone itself: Antigen unknown.

Germline CDR1 reads LGHNA; CDR2 reads YSLEER. The CDR3 runs to 15 residues. The germline V and J ends were trimmed by 0 bases and 0 bases, with 8 bases remaining between them. Sample: CD4+ or CD8+ T cells sorted from blood, taken in a trial of the OX40 agonist ivuxolimab. This clonotype originated in an adult with an advanced solid tumor such as melanoma, head and neck, liver or kidney cancer. The rearrangement links TRBV4-3 to TRBJ1-1; tentatively, D is TRBD1 (5 bases). CDR3 sequence reads: CASSQDQGLNTEAFF. Written as DNA, the CDR3 is TGCGCCAGCAGCCAAGATCAGGGCCTGAACACTGAAGCTTTCTTT.